This TCR beta chain was identified during a study of molecular identifiers for immune sequencing clone quantification. TCRdb re-called the PCR reads through MiXCR, storing one row per CDR3 protein. Here the sample spans about 510,000 distinct CDR3 sequences, 25% being singletons. CDR1 LNHDA and CDR2 SQIVND come from the germline V gene (reference sequence). Trimming pared 4 bases from V and 2 bases from J, leaving 9 bases between. This CDR3 has 14 amino acids. This clonotype was observed a few times. This sequence originates from a human donor in good health. Some libraries in this study had Jurkat cell RNA spiked in. This chain joins TRBV19 and TRBJ1-5; a possible D gene is TRBD1 (5 bases). The sequenced sample was naive CD8+ T cells from blood, with Jurkat cell RNA spiked in. As to subset: FACS-sorted CD8+CD4-CCR7+CD45RA+ naive T cells. This chain's CDR3 is CASSTDSRNQPQHF. CDR3 sequence (DNA): TGTGCCAGTAGTACAGACAGCCGCAATCAGCCCCAGCATTTT.